The clone carrying this T cell receptor beta chain was recorded once. Its cognate antigen is unknown. V was pared by 4 bases and J by 4 bases, with 3 bases of the junction left unmatched. Germline V gives CDR1 SGHRS, CDR2 YFSETQ. The CDR3 sequence is 13 residues long. This entry belongs to a study of shared clonotypes between healthy human individuals. Study processing details: Quality scores were absent from the junction-only immunoSEQ sequences, so filtering differed. The data were produced by immunoSEQ multiplex PCR, yet TCRdb's version contains in-frame clones alone and is incomplete. Clone size and V and J calls were adopted from that table, with D and trimming inferred from the DNA. The data show just over 2,000,000 clones, with around 95% seen just once and 0.13% held by the top ten. Study-wide findings and caveats: All-four-donor shared clonotypes had higher generation probabilities than non-shared clonotypes did.

The rearrangement uses TRBV5-1 and TRBJ2-7, with 9 bases lining up with TRBD2. This TCR was recovered from a man younger than 35 in good health. What was sequenced was naive CD4+ T cells sorted from blood. As for subset: CD45RA+ positively selected. The CDR3 DNA sequence: TGCGCCAGCAGCCTTAGCGGGGGATACGAGCAGTACTTC. Translating gives CASSLSGGYEQYF.